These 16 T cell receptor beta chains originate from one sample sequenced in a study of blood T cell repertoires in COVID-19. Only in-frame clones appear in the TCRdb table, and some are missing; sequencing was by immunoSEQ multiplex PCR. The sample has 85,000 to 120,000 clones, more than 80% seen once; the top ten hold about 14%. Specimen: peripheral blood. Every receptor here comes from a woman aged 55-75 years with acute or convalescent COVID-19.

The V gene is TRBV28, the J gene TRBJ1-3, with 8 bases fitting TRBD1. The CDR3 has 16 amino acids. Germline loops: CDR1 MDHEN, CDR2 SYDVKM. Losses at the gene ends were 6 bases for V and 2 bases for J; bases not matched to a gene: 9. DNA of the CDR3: TGTGCCAGCAGGTTAACCACAGGGGGGGCTGGAAACACCATATATTTT. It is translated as CASRLTTGGAGNTIYF.

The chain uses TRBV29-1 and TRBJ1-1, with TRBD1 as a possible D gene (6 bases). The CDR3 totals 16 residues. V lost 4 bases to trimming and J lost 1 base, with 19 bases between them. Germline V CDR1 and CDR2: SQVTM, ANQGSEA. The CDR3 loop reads CSVVGETGQGNTEAFF. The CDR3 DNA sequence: TGCAGCGTTGTAGGCGAGACAGGTCAGGGGAACACTGAAGCTTTCTTT.

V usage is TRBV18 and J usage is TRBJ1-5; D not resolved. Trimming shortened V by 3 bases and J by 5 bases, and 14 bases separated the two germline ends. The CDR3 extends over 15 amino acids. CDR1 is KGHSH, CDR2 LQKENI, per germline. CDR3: CASSPIGVGDQPQHF. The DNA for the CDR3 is TGTGCCAGCTCACCGATCGGGGTTGGGGATCAGCCCCAGCATTTT.

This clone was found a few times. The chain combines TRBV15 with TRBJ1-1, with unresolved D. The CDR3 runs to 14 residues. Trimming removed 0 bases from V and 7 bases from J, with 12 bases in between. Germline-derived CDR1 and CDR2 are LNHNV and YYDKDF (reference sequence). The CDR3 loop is CATSREGIGYEAFF. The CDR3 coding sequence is TGTGCCACCAGCAGAGAGGGCATAGGATATGAAGCTTTCTTT.

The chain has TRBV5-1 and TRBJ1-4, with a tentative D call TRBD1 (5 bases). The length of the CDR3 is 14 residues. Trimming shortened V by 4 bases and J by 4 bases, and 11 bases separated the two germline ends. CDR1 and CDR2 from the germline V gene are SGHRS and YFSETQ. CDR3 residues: CASSLDSYNEKLFF. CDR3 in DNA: TGCGCCAGCAGCCTAGACAGCTATAATGAAAAACTGTTTTTT.

This CDR3 is CASSQDTPSGRVLGKYEQYF. The CDR3 DNA reads TGTGCCAGCAGCCAAGATACTCCTAGCGGGAGGGTCCTAGGAAAGTACGAGCAGTACTTC. The V gene is TRBV4-2, the J gene TRBJ2-7; 12 nucleotides line up with TRBD2. This CDR3 contains 20 residues. Trimming took 0 bases from V and 4 from J; bases not matched to a gene: 16. Looked up from germline, CDR1 is LGHNA and CDR2 is YNFKEQ.

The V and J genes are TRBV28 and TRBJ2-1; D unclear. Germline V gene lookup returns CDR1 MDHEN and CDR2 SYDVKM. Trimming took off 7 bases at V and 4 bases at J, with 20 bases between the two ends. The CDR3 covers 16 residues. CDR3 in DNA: TGTGCCAGCAACCCATCAGCAGGAATAGTATACAATGAGCAGTTCTTC. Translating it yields CASNPSAGIVYNEQFF.

The CDR3 reads CASSLSDSSNYGYTF. CDR3 nucleotides: TGTGCCAGCAGCTTATCCGACTCCTCAAACTATGGCTACACCTTC. The chain has TRBV7-2 and TRBJ1-2; D not resolved. This CDR3 comprises 15 residues. The ends were cut back, 2 bases at V and 2 bases at J, with 12 bases in the middle. CDR1 is SGHTA, CDR2 FQGNSA, per germline.

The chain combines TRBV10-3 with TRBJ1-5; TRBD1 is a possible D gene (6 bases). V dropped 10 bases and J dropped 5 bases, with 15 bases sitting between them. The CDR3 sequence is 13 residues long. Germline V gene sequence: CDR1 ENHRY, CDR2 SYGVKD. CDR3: CASSMDSDQPQHF. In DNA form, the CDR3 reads TGTGCCAGTTCCATGGACAGTGATCAGCCCCAGCATTTT.

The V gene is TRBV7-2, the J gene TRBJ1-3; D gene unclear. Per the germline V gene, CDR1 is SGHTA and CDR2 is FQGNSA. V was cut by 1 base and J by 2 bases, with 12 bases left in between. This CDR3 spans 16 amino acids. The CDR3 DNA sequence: TGTGCCAGCAGCTTAGTCCTCGCGGCAGCTGGAAACACCATATATTTT. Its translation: CASSLVLAAAGNTIYF.

CDR3 nucleotides: TGTGCCAGCACACGATACGGGAGGGAAGCTTTCTTT. Protein: CASTRYGREAFF. The chain is built from TRBV21-1 and TRBJ1-1. TRBV21-1 is listed as a pseudogene. CDR3 size: 12 residues.

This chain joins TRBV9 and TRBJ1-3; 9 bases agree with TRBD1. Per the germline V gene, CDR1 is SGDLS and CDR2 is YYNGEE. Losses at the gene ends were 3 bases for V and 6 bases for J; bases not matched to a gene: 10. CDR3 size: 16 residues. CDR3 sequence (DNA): TGTGCCAGCAGCGCCATACCCGGGACAGGGCCAAACACCATATATTTT. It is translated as CASSAIPGTGPNTIYF.

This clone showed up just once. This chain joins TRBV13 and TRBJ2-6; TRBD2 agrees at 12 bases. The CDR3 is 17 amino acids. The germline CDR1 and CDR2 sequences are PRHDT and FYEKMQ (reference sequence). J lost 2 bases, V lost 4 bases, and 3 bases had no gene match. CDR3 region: CASSSSSGGAGANVLTF. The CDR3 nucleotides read TGTGCCAGCAGCTCCTCTAGCGGGGGGGCTGGGGCCAACGTCCTGACTTTC.

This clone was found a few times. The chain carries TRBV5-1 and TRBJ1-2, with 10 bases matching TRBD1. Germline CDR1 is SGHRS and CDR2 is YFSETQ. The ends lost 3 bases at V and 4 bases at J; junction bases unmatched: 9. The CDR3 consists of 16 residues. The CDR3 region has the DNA TGCGCCAGCAGCTCAGATGGGGGGACAGGGGCCTATGGCTACACCTTC. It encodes CASSSDGGTGAYGYTF.

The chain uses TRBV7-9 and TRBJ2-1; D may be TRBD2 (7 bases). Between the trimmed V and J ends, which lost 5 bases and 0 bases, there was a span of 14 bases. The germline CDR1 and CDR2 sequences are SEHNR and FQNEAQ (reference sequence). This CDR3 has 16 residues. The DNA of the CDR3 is TGTGCCAGCAGCGCGCTTCGGGGGGCCTCCTACAATGAGCAGTTCTTC. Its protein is CASSALRGASYNEQFF.

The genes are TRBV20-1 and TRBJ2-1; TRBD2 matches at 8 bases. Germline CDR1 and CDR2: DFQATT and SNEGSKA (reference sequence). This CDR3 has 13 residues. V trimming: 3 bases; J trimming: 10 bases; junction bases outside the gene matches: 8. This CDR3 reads CSASLPGGEEQFF. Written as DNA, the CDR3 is TGCAGTGCTAGTCTCCCGGGAGGGGAGGAGCAGTTCTTC.